This passage covers 13 T cell receptor beta chains from one sample sequenced in a study of blood T cell repertoires in COVID-19. The method was immunoSEQ multiplex PCR; TCRdb's version includes in-frame clones alone and lacks a portion of them. Among approximately 350,000 clones listed, under 95% were seen once. The specimen sequenced was peripheral blood. The source is a woman younger than 30 who had recovered from COVID-19.

The V and J genes are TRBV12-3 or TRBV12-4 and TRBJ1-1, with 9 bases fitting TRBD1. The CDR3 consists of 12 residues. J was trimmed by 10 bases and V by 3 bases; bases with no gene match: 3. The CDR3 DNA reads as TGTGCCAGCAGTTTCCACAGGGGGCCAGCTTTCTTT. Residues: CASSFHRGPAFF.

The chain employs TRBV4-3 and TRBJ2-1; TRBD1 might be the D (6 bases). Trimming cost V 1 base and J 0 bases, with 7 bases left between them. Germline V gene lookup returns CDR1 LGHNA and CDR2 YSLEER. This CDR3 comprises 15 residues. CDR3 sequence (DNA): TGCGCCAGCAGCCAAGTGACAGGCTCCTACAATGAGCAGTTCTTC. Translated: CASSQVTGSYNEQFF.

The sample holds one count of this clone. The chain combines TRBV6-6 with TRBJ1-4; D unresolved. The CDR3 sequence is 14 residues long. V gave up 4 bases and J gave up 4 bases, with 10 bases separating them. Germline V gene data show CDR1 as MNHNY and CDR2 as SVGAGI (reference sequence). CDR3: CASSLEFSNEKLFF. CDR3 sequence (DNA): TGTGCCAGCAGTTTGGAGTTCAGTAATGAAAAACTGTTTTTT.

The count of this clone is one. The DNA for the CDR3 is TGTGCCACCAGTGATCCTTATGGCTACACCTTC. Protein sequence: CATSDPYGYTF. The rearrangement uses TRBV24-1 and TRBJ1-2; no clear D. CDR3 length: 11 residues. Germline CDR1 KGHDR, CDR2 SFDVKD. V was pared by 3 bases and J by 5 bases, with 3 bases between.

This chain links TRBV6-5 with TRBJ1-5; TRBD1 matches 7 bases. V shed 6 bases and J 11 bases; nucleotides not matched to a gene: 7. The length of the CDR3 is 12 residues. CDR1 and CDR2 (germline): MNHEY, SVGAGI. The CDR3 here is CASRPYRGSQHF. For the CDR3, the DNA is TGTGCCAGCAGACCCTACAGGGGATCCCAGCATTTT.

The chain employs TRBV5-4 and TRBJ2-7; 7 nucleotides match TRBD1. Germline CDR1 SGHNT, CDR2 YYREEE (reference sequence). This CDR3 is built from 18 residues. Losses at the gene ends were 4 bases for V and 7 bases for J; bases not matched to a gene: 23. CDR3: CASSRNHFTGESSGEQYV. DNA of the CDR3: TGTGCCAGCAGCAGGAACCATTTTACAGGGGAGTCCTCAGGAGAGCAGTACGTC.

This clone was seen once. The rearrangement links TRBV7-9 to TRBJ2-5; 7 nucleotides line up with TRBD1. J gave up 5 bases and V 5 bases, and 5 bases lay outside the gene matches. Germline V gives CDR1 SEHNR, CDR2 FQNEAQ (reference sequence). The CDR3 has 13 residues. The CDR3 nucleotides read TGTGCCAGCAGCACCGGACAGGCGGAGACCCAGTACTTC. Translated, it gives CASSTGQAETQYF.

The chain joins TRBV9 to TRBJ2-2; 8 positions match TRBD1. CDR3 length: 17 amino acids. The germline gives CDR1 SGDLS, CDR2 YYNGEE. Trimming took 0 bases from V and 4 from J; bases not matched to a gene: 8. CDR3 sequence (DNA): TGTGCCAGCAGCGTAGGCCCCCAGGGGGCGCGCACCGGGGAGCTGTTTTTT. This encodes CASSVGPQGARTGELFF.

This sequence joins TRBV9 and TRBJ2-1, with 10 nucleotides matching TRBD2. This CDR3 has 15 residues. Germline values: CDR1 SGDLS, CDR2 YYNGEE. The V gene end was trimmed by 3 bases and the J gene end by 7 bases; junction bases not matched to a gene: 7. CDR3 nucleotides: TGTGCCAGCAGCGAGGGACTAGCGCTTTGGAATGAGCAGTTCTTC. The encoded protein is CASSEGLALWNEQFF.

V and J are TRBV12-3 or TRBV12-4 and TRBJ1-1, with D uncertain. With 3 bases removed from V and 6 bases from J, the gap between germline ends came to 8 bases. CDR3 length: 12 amino acids. CDR3 protein: CASSLLGAEAFF. CDR3 nucleotides: TGTGCCAGCAGTTTGTTGGGCGCTGAAGCTTTCTTT.

This chain joins TRBV5-1 and TRBJ1-6, with a weak D call TRBD1 (5 bases). The CDR3 spans 17 residues. The germline CDR1 and CDR2 sequences are SGHRS and YFSETQ. V was cut by 0 bases and J by 6 bases, with 16 bases left in between. The chain's CDR3 is CASSLGSGIVVNSPLHF. CDR3 sequence (DNA): TGCGCCAGCAGCTTGGGTTCAGGGATCGTTGTTAATTCACCCCTCCACTTT.

DNA for the CDR3: TGCAGTGCTAGAGATAGCGAGCAGTACGTC. Its protein is CSARDSEQYV. The V and J genes are TRBV20-1 and TRBJ2-7; no clear D gene. Trimming took off 0 bases at V and 6 bases at J, with 3 bases between the two ends. This CDR3 region has 10 residues. Germline V gene data show CDR1 as DFQATT and CDR2 as SNEGSKA (reference sequence).

V is TRBV9 and J is TRBJ2-2, with 12 nucleotides matching TRBD2. V lost 4 bases to trimming and J lost 1 base; unmatched junction nucleotides: 11. The CDR3 runs 19 residues. CDR1 is SGDLS, CDR2 YYNGEE, per germline. As DNA, the CDR3 is TGTGCCAGCAGCCCCAGAGGGGCTAGCGGGAGGGGGAACACCGGGGAGCTGTTTTTT. Translation: CASSPRGASGRGNTGELFF.